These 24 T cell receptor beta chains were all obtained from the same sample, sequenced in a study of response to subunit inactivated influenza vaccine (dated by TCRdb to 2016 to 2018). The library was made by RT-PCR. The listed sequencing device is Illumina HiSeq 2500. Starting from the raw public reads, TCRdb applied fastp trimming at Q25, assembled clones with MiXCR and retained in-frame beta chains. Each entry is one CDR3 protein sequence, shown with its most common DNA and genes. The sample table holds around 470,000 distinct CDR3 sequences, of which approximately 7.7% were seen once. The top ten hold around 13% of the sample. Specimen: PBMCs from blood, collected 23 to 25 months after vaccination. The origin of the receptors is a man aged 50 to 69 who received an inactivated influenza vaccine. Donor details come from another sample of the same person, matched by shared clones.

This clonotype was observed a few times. CDR3 amino acids: CAISVYASGSPTGELFF. In DNA, the CDR3 is TGTGCCATCAGTGTGTATGCTAGCGGGAGTCCCACCGGGGAGCTGTTTTTT. The chain couples TRBV10-3 to TRBJ2-2, with 10 bases identical to TRBD2. CDR3 size: 17 residues. Germline lookup yields CDR1 ENHRY and CDR2 SYGVKD. Trimming took 4 bases from V and 4 from J; bases not matched to a gene: 9.

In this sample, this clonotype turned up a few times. DNA of the CDR3: TGTGCCATCTTAGGGGACAAAACCTTCTACAATGAGCAGTTCTTC. This gives the protein CAILGDKTFYNEQFF. V gene TRBV7-9 combines with J gene TRBJ2-1, with TRBD1 as a possible D gene (6 bases). V lost 10 bases, J lost 3 bases, and 19 bases lay in between. This CDR3 spans 15 amino acids. From germline, CDR1 is SEHNR and CDR2 FQNEAQ (reference sequence).

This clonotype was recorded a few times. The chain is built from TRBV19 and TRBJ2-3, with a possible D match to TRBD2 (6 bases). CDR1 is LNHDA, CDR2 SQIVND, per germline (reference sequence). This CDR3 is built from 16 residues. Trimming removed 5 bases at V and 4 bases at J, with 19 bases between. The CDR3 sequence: CASSSNLATRADTQYF. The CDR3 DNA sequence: TGTGCCAGTAGTTCCAACCTAGCGACACGGGCAGATACGCAGTATTTT.

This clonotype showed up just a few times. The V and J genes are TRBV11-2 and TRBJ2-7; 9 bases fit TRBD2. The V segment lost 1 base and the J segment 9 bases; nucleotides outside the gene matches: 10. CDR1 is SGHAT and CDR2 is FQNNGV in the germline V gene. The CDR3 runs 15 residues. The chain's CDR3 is CASSLVIAGEDAQYF. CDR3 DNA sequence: TGTGCCAGCAGCTTAGTAATAGCGGGGGAAGATGCGCAGTACTTC.

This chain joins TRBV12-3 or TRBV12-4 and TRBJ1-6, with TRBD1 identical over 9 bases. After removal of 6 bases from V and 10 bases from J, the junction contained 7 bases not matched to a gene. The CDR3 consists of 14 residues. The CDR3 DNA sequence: TGTGCCAGCAGGTGGACAGGGGATCTCTCACCCCTCCACTTT. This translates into CASRWTGDLSPLHF.

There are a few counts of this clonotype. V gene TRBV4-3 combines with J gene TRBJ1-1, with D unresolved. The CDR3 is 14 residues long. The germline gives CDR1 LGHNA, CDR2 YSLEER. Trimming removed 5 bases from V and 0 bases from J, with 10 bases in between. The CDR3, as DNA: TGCGCCAGCAGCGCCGACTTAATGAACACTGAAGCTTTCTTT. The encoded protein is CASSADLMNTEAFF.

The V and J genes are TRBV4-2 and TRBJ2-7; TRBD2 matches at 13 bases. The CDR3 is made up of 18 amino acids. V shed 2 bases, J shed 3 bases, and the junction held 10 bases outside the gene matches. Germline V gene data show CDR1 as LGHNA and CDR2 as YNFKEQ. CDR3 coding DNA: TGTGCCAGCAGCCAACTTTCCCGGACTAGCGGGAGCCACTACGAGCAGTACTTC. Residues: CASSQLSRTSGSHYEQYF.

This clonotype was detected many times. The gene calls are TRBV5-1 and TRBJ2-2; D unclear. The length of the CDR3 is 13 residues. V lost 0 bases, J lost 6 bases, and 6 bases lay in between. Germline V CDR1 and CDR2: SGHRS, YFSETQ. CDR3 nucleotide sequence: TGCGCCAGCAGCTTGGCGAGCTCCGGGGAGCTGTTTTTT. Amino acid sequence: CASSLASSGELFF. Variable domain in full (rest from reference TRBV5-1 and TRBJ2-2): KAGVTQTPRYLIKTRGQQVTLSCSPISGHRSVSWYQQTPGQGLQFLFEYFSETQRNKGNFPGRFSGRQFSNSRSEMNVSTLELGDSALYLCASSLASSGELFFGEGSRLTVL.

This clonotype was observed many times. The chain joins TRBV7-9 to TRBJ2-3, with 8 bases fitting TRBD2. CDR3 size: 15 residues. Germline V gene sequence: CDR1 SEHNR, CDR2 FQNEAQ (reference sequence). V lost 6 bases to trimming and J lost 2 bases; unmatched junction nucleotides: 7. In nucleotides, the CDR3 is TGTGCCAGCAGAATAGTAGCGGGATACACAGATACGCAGTATTTT. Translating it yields CASRIVAGYTDTQYF.

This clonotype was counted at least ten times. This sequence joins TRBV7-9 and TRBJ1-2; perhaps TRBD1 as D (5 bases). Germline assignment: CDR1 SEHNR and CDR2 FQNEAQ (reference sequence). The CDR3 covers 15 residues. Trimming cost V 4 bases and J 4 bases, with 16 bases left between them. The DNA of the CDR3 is TGTGCCAGCAGCTATGACCACAGGAGCCTCTATGGCTACACCTTC. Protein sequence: CASSYDHRSLYGYTF.

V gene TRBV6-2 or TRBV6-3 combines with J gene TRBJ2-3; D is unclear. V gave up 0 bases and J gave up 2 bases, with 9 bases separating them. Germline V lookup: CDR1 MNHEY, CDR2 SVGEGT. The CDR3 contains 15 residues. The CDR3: CASSYSRGVTDTQYF. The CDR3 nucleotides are TGTGCCAGCAGTTACTCGCGCGGAGTCACAGATACGCAGTATTTT.

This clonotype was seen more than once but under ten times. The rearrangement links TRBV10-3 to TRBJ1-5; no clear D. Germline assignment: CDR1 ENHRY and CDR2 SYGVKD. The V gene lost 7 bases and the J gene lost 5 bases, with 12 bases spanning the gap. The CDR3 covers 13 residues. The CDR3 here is CAIKGTEDQPQHF. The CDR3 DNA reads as TGTGCCATCAAGGGCACAGAAGATCAGCCCCAGCATTTT.

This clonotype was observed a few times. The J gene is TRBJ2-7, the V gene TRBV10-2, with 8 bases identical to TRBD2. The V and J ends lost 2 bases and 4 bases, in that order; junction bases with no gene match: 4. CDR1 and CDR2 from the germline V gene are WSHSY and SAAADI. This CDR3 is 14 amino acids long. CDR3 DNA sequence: TGCGCCAGCAGTGAGGGCGGGGGGATGTACGAGCAGTACTTC. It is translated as CASSEGGGMYEQYF.

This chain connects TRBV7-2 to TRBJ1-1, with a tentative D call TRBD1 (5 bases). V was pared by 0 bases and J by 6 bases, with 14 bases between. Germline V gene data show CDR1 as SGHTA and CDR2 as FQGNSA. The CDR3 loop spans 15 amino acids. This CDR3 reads CASSLALIGGAEAFF. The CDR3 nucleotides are TGTGCCAGCAGCTTAGCGCTAATTGGGGGGGCTGAAGCTTTCTTT. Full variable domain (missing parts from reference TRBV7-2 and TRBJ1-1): GAGVSQSPSNKVTEKGKDVELRCDPISGHTALYWYRQSLGQGLEFLIYFQGNSAPDKSGLPSDRFSAERTGGSVSTLTIQRTQQEDSAVYLCASSLALIGGAEAFFGQGTRLTVV.

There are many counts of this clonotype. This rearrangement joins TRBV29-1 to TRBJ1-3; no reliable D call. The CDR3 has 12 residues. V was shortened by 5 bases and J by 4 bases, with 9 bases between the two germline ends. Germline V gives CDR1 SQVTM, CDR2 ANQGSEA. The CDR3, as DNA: TGCAGCGTTCTGACAAGAGGAAACACCATATATTTT. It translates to CSVLTRGNTIYF.

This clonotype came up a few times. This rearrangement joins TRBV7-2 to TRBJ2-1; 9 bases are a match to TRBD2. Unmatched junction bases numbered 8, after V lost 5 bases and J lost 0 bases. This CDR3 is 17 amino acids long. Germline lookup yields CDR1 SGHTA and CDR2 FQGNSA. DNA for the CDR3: TGTGCCAGCAGCACTAGGCGCGGGGGGGCCTCCTACAATGAGCAGTTCTTC. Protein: CASSTRRGGASYNEQFF.

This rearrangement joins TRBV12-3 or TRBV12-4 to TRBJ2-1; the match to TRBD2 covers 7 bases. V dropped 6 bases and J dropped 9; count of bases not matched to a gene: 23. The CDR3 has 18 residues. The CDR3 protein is CASRHSGYMGRRLSEQFF. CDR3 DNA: TGTGCCAGCAGACATAGCGGGTATATGGGCCGGAGGTTAAGTGAGCAGTTCTTC.

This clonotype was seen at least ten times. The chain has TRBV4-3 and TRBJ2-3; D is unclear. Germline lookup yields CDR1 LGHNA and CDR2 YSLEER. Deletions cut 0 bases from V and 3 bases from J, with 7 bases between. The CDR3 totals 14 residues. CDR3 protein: CASSQDARTDTQYF. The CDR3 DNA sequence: TGCGCCAGCAGCCAAGATGCAAGGACAGATACGCAGTATTTT.

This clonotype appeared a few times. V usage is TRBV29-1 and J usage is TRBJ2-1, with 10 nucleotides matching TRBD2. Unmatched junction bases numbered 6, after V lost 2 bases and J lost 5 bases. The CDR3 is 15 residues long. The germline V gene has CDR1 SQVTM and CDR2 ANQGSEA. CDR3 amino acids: CSVEQRLAGDNEQFF. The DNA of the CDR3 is TGCAGCGTTGAACAGCGGCTAGCGGGGGACAATGAGCAGTTCTTC.

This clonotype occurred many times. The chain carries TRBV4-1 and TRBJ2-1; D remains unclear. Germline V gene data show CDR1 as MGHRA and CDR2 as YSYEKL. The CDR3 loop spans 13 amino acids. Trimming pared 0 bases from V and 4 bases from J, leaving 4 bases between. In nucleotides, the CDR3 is TGCGCCAGCAGCCAAGAAGCATACAATGAGCAGTTCTTC. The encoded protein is CASSQEAYNEQFF.

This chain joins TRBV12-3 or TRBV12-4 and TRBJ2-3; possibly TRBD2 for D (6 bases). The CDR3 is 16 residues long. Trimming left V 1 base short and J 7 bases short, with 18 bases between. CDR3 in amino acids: CASSLVRRDSKNTQYF. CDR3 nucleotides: TGTGCCAGCAGTTTAGTACGCCGGGACTCCAAAAATACGCAGTATTTT.

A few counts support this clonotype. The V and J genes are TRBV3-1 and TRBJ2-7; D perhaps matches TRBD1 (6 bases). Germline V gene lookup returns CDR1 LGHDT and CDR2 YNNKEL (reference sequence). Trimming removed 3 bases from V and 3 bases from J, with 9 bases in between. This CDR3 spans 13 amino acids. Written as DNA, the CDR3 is TGTGCCAGCAGCCAGGGCAGGGGCTACGAGCAGTACTTC. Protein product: CASSQGRGYEQYF.

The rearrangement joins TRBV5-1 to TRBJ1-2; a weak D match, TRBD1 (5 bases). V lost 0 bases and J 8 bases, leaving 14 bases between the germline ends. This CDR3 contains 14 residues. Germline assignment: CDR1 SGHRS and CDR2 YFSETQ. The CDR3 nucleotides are TGCGCCAGCAGCTTGGCCTTCAGGGCCAGAGGCTACACCTTC. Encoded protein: CASSLAFRARGYTF.

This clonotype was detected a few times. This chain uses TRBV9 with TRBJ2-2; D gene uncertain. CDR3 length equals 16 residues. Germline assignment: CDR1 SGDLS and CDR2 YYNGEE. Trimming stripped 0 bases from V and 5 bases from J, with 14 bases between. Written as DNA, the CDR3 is TGTGCCAGCAGCGTAGTCCCACTTTCCAAAACCGGGGAGCTGTTTTTT. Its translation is CASSVVPLSKTGELFF.